The entry below gives a single TCR beta chain sequence along with its context. Its matching antigen is unknown. Germline CDR1 and CDR2: KGHSH and LQKENI. V shed 6 bases and J shed 12 bases, with 24 bases lying between them. The length of the CDR3 is 15 residues. As handled by the study authors: Filtering differed for immunoSEQ, which gave only junction sequences without quality scores. The method was immunoSEQ multiplex PCR; TCRdb's version includes in-frame clones alone and lacks a portion of them. The DNA was the basis for D and trimming; V, J and clone size are from that table. The sample yields about 2.3 million clones, approximately 95% seen once. This specimen belongs to a study of shared clonotypes between healthy human individuals. Study summary: CD4 naive cells filled three plates per donor, CD4 memory three, CD8 naive two and CD8 memory one.

Study results and caveats: Although depth was large, rarefaction showed that sequencing of the sorted subsets was incomplete.

This clonotype originated in a young man in good health. Some clones in this sample may be carry-over from other donors' samples. This chain joins TRBV18 and TRBJ2-1; D may correspond to TRBD1 or TRBD2 (6 bases each). The material sequenced was naive CD4+ T cells from PBMCs. As for subset: CD45RA+ positively selected. The CDR3 nucleotides are TGTGCCAGCTCTCCAAGATCGTTCGGGGGCCGATCGCAGTTCTTC. Protein product: CASSPRSFGGRSQFF.